This is a list of T cell receptor beta chains from one sample in a study of chemoradiotherapy in HPV16-positive cancers. TCRdb keeps only in-frame clones here, not all; method: immunoSEQ multiplex PCR. The top ten clones hold about 2.2% of a sample with 9,500 to 15,000 clones, around 89% of them seen once. Sequences were derived from blood, sampled from a patient who underwent chemoradiotherapy. The receptors derive from a human donor with HPV-associated anogenital cancer. Each CDR3 is given without its conserved first and last residue. The size of a clone is reported for some rows only, either as once, few or many, or as a class for expanded clones.

V: TRBV6-5
size: NA
length: 12
CDR3: ASREGRRNTEAF

V: TRBV27
size: few
length: 12
CDR3: ASSLLGIRSPLH

V: TRBV19
size: few
length: 10
CDR3: ASSPQGNTIY

V: TRBV29-1
size: NA
length: 13
CDR3: SVDTGGPSYNEQF

V: TRBV27
size: NA
length: 13
CDR3: ASRLPGSSNSPLH

V: TRBV19
size: NA
length: 14
CDR3: ASSIGRPPGFQPQH

V: TRBV27
size: NA
length: 14
CDR3: ASRLDGGGEGETQY

V: TRBV18
size: NA
length: 13
CDR3: ASSAGRSGSYEQY

V: TRBV7-2
size: NA
length: 14
CDR3: ASSPQAGGGYNEQF

V: TRBV18
size: NA
length: 12
CDR3: ASSPPGQGASQY

V: TRBV6-1
size: once
length: 16
CDR3: ASSEALLLAGVQETQY

V: TRBV19
size: once
length: 11
CDR3: ASRRSSTDTQY

V: TRBV13
size: NA
length: 17
CDR3: ASSLTPIDTGGSRTEAF

V: TRBV30
size: once
length: 11
CDR3: ARPRGSSYEQY

V: TRBV28
size: NA
length: 16
CDR3: ASSTRIPGLAVYYEQY

V: TRBV7-2
size: NA
length: 13
CDR3: ASSLTSGGVATQY

V: TRBV15
size: NA
length: 13
CDR3: ATSIGQGVTGELF

V: TRBV4-3
size: NA
length: 12
CDR3: ASSQGQGDYEQY

V: TRBV9
size: NA
length: 13
CDR3: ASSQHPFGQLEAF

V: TRBV19
size: NA
length: 8
CDR3: ASSNGEQY

V: TRBV15
size: NA
length: 13
CDR3: ATSRQRTANTEAF

V: TRBV5-1
size: NA
length: 11
CDR3: ASSLIWDSGYT

V: TRBV5-4
size: NA
length: 12
CDR3: ASSLGQQEYGYT

V: TRBV4-3
size: NA
length: 12
CDR3: ASSQEPDPYGYT

V: TRBV4-1
size: once
length: 12
CDR3: ASSTRGGNTEAF

V: TRBV7-9
size: NA
length: 12
CDR3: ASSLGGVGAEAF